This T cell receptor beta chain was retrieved from a study of T cell repertoires in cytomegalovirus infection. About the research overall: The authors relied on CMV epitopes, both recently identified HLA-C-restricted and well-studied HLA-B-restricted. TCR beta signatures that were public indicated CMV infection and matching HLA type. Broader study findings: Pooled public TCR beta family frequency picked out CMV carriers with the relevant HLA. The ex vivo response was dominated by HLA-C-restricted CMV-specific TCR beta clonotypes.

The germline V gene has CDR1 SGHVS and CDR2 FNYEAQ. This CDR3 spans 13 amino acids. Deletions cut 6 bases from V and 6 bases from J, with 14 bases between. Regarding this clonotype: Its antigen is still unknown.

TCRdb used MiXCR to reprocess the reads, holding one entry per CDR3 protein. The sample records 200,000 to 250,000 distinct CDR3 sequences, about 39% being singletons. The chain links TRBV7-6 to TRBJ1-2; weak D call: TRBD1 (5 bases). This specimen consisted of CD8+ T cells from cultured PBMCs, obtained from culture after CMV antigen stimulation. The sequence derives from a human donor in good health (CMV status not recorded). Some clones in this sample may be carry-over from other donors' samples. CDR3 DNA: TGTGCCAGCAGACCCGCGGGGCCCCATGGCTACACCTTC. It yields the protein CASRPAGPHGYTF.